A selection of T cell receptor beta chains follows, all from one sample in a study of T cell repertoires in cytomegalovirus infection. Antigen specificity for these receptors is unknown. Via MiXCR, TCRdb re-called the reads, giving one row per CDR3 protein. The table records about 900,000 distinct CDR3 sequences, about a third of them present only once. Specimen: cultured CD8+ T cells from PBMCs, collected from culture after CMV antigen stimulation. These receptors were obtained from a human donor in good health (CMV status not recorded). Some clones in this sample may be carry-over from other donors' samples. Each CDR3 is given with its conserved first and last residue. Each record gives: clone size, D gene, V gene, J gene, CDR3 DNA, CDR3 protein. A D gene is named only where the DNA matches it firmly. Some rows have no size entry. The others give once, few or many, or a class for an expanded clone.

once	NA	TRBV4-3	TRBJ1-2	TGCGCCAGCAGCCAGGACGGGGAGCTTTATGGCTACACCTTC	CASSQDGELYGYTF
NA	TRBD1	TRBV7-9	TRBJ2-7	TGTGCCAGCAGCTTACCGGGACAGGGGGACGAGCAGTACTTC	CASSLPGQGDEQYF
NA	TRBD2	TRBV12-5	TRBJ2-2	TGTGCTAGTGCTCTCAGCCGGGACTACCTCACCGGTGAGCTGTTTTTT	CASALSRDYLTGELFF
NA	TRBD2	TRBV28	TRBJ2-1	TGTGCCAGCAGTTTCCGGGGGGGCATCAATGAGCAGTTCTTC	CASSFRGGINEQFF
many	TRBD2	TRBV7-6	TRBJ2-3	TGTGCCAGCAGCCCCGGAAAATGGGGGGGGGATACGCAGTATTTT	CASSPGKWGGDTQYF
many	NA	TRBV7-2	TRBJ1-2	TGTGCCAGCAGCTTAGATACAGACTATGGCTACACCTTC	CASSLDTDYGYTF
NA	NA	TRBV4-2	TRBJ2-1	TGTGCCAGCAGCCAAGCCCCCGGGGATAATGAGCAGTTCTTC	CASSQAPGDNEQFF
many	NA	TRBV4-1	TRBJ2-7	TGCGCCAGCAGCCAAGAGTCGCCACCTAAGTCCTACGAGCAGTACTTC	CASSQESPPKSYEQYF
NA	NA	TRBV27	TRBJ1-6	TGTGCCAGCAGTCCGGACAGTCTCTCCTATAATTCACCCCTCCACTTT	CASSPDSLSYNSPLHF
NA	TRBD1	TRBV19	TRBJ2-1	TGTGCCAGTAGTAAGAGACAGGGGGCGTATAGCTCCTACAATGAGCAGTTCTTC	CASSKRQGAYSSYNEQFF
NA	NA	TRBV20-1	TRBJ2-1	TGCAGTGCTCTCCCTCGTGAGGGAGAAGCATCCTACAATGAGCAGTTCTTC	CSALPREGEASYNEQFF
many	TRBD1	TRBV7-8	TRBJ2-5	TGTGCCAGCAGCTTCCCGGGACAGGCTCGAGAGACCCAGTACTTC	CASSFPGQARETQYF
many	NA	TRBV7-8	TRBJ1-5	TGTGCCAGCAGCTTCCTATCGGGCTCGGGCAATCAGCCCCAGCATTTT	CASSFLSGSGNQPQHF
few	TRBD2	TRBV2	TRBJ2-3	TGTGCCAGCAGTGACCCTAGCGGGCGTCGGGATACGCAGTATTTT	CASSDPSGRRDTQYF
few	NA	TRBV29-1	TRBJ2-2	TGCAGCGTAATCACAGGTTACGGGGAGCTGTTTTTT	CSVITGYGELFF
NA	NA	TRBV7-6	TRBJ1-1	TGTGCCAGCAGCTCGATAGGAATCGTAACTGAAGCTTCCTTT	CASSSIGIVTEASF
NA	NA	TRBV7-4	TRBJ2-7	TGTGCCAGCAGCCCCGACTTCCACGAGCAGTACTTC	CASSPDFHEQYF
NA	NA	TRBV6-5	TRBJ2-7	TGTGCCAGCAGCCACTCCGCCTACAGGAGTCACGAGCAGTACTTC	CASSHSAYRSHEQYF
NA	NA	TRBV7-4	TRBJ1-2	TGTGCCAGCAGCTCCCCCCAGTCCGGAGAGGCTCGATATGGCTACACCTTC	CASSSPQSGEARYGYTF
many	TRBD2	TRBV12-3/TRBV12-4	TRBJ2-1	TGTGCCAGCAGTCCTCCGGGGGGGCCTTCCAATGAGCAGTTCTTC	CASSPPGGPSNEQFF
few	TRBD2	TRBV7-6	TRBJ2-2	TGTGCCAGCAGCCCAGGACTAGCGGGGCTCACCGGGGAGCTGTTTTTT	CASSPGLAGLTGELFF
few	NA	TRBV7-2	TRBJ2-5	TGTGCCAGCAGCTTAGGAGGGCGGCTGGGAGAGACCCAGTACTTC	CASSLGGRLGETQYF
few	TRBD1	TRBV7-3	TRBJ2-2	TGTGCCAGCAGCTTATTGACAGGGTACACCGGGGAGCTGTTTTTT	CASSLLTGYTGELFF
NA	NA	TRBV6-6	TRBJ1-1	TGTGCCAGCAGTTACTCGGAGGGCCTGAACACTGAAGCTTTCTTT	CASSYSEGLNTEAFF
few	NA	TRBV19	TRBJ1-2	TGTGCCAGTAGTGTAGCAGGGGCGGACTATGGCTACACCTTC	CASSVAGADYGYTF
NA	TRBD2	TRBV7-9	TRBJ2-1	TGTGCCAGCAGCGCGACTAGCGGGGGGGCCCATGAGCAGTTCTTC	CASSATSGGAHEQFF
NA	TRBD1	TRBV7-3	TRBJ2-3	TGTGCCAGCAGCCCACTCCGGGACAGGCGCACAGATACGCAGTATTTT	CASSPLRDRRTDTQYF
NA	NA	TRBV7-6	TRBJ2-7	TGTGCCAGCAGCTTAGTACGTGACAGCTACAATGCCTACGAGCAGTACTTC	CASSLVRDSYNAYEQYF
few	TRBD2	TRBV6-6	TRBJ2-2	TGTGCCAGCAGCTTCACCCTTGGCGGGAGAAACACCGGGGAGCTGTTTTTT	CASSFTLGGRNTGELFF
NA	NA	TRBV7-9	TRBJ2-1	TGTGCCAGCAGCTTAGCAAGGACACTATACAATGAGCAGTTCTTC	CASSLARTLYNEQFF
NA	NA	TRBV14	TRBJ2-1	TGTGCCAGCAGCCAAGATGGGGGATATGATGAGCAGTTCTTC	CASSQDGGYDEQFF
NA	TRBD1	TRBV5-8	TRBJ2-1	TGTGCCAGCGATACAGGGGTTTGGGGCAATGAGCAGTTCTTC	CASDTGVWGNEQFF
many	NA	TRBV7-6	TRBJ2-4	TGTGCCAGCAGCCCTGGGATTGGGAACATTCAGTACTTC	CASSPGIGNIQYF
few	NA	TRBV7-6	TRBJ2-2	TGTGCCAGCAGCTTAAGTAGGGGATGGGAGCTGTTTTTT	CASSLSRGWELFF
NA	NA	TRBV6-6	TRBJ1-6	TGTGCCAGCACCCATAATTCACCCCTCCACTTT	CASTHNSPLHF
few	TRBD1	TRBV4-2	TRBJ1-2	TGTGCCAGCAGCCACCTTAAGAGGGGACAGGGAAGTGGCTACACCTTC	CASSHLKRGQGSGYTF
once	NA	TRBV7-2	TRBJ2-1	TGTGCCAGCAGCTTAGGACTAAGAACCCACAATGAGCAGTTCTTC	CASSLGLRTHNEQFF
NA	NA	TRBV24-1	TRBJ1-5	TGTGCCACAGGACGGGCAGGGACGGATCAGCCCCAGCATTTT	CATGRAGTDQPQHF
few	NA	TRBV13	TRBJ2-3	TGTGCCAGCAGCCCCCAATGGGGTTCCCTCACAGATACGCAGTATTTT	CASSPQWGSLTDTQYF
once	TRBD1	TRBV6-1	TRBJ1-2	TGTGCCAGCAGTTCTCTAATACAGGGGGCTACCATCTATGGCTACACCTTC	CASSSLIQGATIYGYTF
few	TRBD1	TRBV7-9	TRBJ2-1	TGTGCCAGCAGCTCCAGGACAGGGAACAATGAGCAGTTCTTC	CASSSRTGNNEQFF
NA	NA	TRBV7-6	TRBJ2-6	TGTGCCAGCAGCTTGCCGGGACGTGATTTGACCTCTGGGGCCAACGTCCTGACTTTC	CASSLPGRDLTSGANVLTF
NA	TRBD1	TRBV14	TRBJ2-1	TGTGCCAGCAGCCAACGGGACAGGGGGGTGCATGAGCAGTTCTTC	CASSQRDRGVHEQFF
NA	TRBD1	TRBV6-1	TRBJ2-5	TGTGCCAGCAACACAGGGGACGAGACCCAGTACTTC	CASNTGDETQYF
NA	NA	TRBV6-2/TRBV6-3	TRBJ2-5	TGTGCCAGCAGTACTTTATGGACAGAAGAGACCCAGTACTTC	CASSTLWTEETQYF
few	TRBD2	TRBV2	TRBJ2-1	TGTGCCAGCAGTGAAGGTAGCGGGGGGTTGAATGAGCAGTTCTTC	CASSEGSGGLNEQFF
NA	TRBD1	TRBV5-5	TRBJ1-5	TGTGCCAGCAGCTTGGCGGACAGGGGATATAGCAATCAGCCCCAGCATTTT	CASSLADRGYSNQPQHF
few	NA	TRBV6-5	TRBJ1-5	TGTGCCAGAGGGGACAAAGCAGCTATGAGTAATCAGCCCCAGCATTTT	CARGDKAAMSNQPQHF
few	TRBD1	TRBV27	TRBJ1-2	TGTGCCAGCAGTACGACAGGGAGGGGGTATGGCTACACCTTC	CASSTTGRGYGYTF
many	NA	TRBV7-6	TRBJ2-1	TGTGCCAGCAGCTTAAACGGACTTAGCTCCTACAATGAGCAGTTCTTC	CASSLNGLSSYNEQFF
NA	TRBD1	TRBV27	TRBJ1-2	TGTGCCAGCAGTTTATCGCGGACAGGGATAGGCTACACCTTC	CASSLSRTGIGYTF
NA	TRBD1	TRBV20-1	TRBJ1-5	TGCAGTGCTAGAGATTCCGGACAGGGGATCTATAGCAATCAGCCCCAGCATTTT	CSARDSGQGIYSNQPQHF
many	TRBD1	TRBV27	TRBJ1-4	TGTGCCAGCAGTAGAGAGAGGGGACAGATTAATGAAAAACTGTTTTTT	CASSRERGQINEKLFF
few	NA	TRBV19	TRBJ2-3	TGTGCCAGTAGACCCGCAGGTGATACGCAGTATTTT	CASRPAGDTQYF
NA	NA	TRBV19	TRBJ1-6	TGTGCCAGTAGTATTGAAGGGTACGCCGGGGGATCACCCCTCCACTTT	CASSIEGYAGGSPLHF
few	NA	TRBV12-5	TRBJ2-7	TGTGCTGGGTCGGACGAGCAGTACTTC	CAGSDEQYF
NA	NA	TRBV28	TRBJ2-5	TGTGCCAGCAGGAGCTGGGACGGACAAGTCGGAGAGACCCAGTACTTC	CASRSWDGQVGETQYF
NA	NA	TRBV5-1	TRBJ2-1	TGCGCCAGCAGCCCTAATGTGGATGAGCAGTTCTTC	CASSPNVDEQFF
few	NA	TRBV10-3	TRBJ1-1	TGTGCCATCAGTGAACAGGTCTCAAACACTGAAGCTTTCTTT	CAISEQVSNTEAFF
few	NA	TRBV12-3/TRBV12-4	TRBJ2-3	TGTGCCAGCAGTCTTGGACAGGAGGGGGGCACAGATACGCAGTATTTT	CASSLGQEGGTDTQYF